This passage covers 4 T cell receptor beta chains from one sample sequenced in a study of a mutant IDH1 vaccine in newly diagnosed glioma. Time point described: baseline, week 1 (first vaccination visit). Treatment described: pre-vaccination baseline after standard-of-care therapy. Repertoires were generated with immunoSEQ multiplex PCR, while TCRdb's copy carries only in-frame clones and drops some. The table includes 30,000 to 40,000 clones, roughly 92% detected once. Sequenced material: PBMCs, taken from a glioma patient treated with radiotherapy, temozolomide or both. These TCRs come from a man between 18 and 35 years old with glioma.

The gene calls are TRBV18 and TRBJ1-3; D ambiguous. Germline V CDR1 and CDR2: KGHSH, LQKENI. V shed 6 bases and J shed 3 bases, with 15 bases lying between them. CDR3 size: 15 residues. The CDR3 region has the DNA TGTGCCAGCTCCCTCCTCGCCACCGATGGAAACACCATATATTTT. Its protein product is CASSLLATDGNTIYF.

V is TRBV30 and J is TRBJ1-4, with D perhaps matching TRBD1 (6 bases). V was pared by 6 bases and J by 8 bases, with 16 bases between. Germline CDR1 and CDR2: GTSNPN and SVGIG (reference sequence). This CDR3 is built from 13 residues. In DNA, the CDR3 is TGTGCCTGCCAACAGGGTTTGATGGAAAAACTGTTTTTT. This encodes CACQQGLMEKLFF.

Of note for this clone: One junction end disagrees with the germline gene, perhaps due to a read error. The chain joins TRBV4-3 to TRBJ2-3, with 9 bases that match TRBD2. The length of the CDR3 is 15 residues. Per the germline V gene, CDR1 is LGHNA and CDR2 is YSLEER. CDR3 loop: CASSQDGTSRDTQYF. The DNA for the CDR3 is TGCGCCAGCAGCCAAGATGGGACTAGCAGAGATACGCAGTATTTT.

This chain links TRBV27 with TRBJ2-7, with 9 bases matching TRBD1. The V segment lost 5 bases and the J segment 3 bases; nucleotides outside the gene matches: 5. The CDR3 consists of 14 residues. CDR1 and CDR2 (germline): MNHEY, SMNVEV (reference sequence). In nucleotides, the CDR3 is TGTGCCAGCAGTCGACAGGGGGGTCTCTACGAGCAGTACTTC. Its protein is CASSRQGGLYEQYF.